The 8 T cell receptor beta chains below come from one sample, sequenced in a study of CD8 T cells in ankylosing spondylitis. Broader study findings: For ankylosing spondylitis blood, a TCR beta motif of eight or nine highly homologous variants appeared characteristic.

MiXCR was run by TCRdb on the 5' RACE reads, yielding one entry per CDR3 protein. The sample consists of 450,000 to 550,000 distinct CDR3 sequences, about 5.2% of them appearing once. These receptors have no known antigen. The source material was blood, either unsorted or a sorted T cell fraction (not recorded which). All receptors derive from a male donor with ankylosing spondylitis.

In its sample, this clonotype was seen many times. The V and J genes are TRBV27 and TRBJ1-5; D possibly corresponds to TRBD1 (6 bases). Per germline, CDR1 MNHEY and CDR2 SMNVEV (reference sequence). The CDR3 is 16 residues long. V was shortened by 0 bases and J by 3 bases, with 12 bases between the two germline ends. In DNA form, the CDR3 reads TGTGCCAGCAGTTTATCGAGGGACATACTCAATCAGCCCCAGCATTTT. Its protein is CASSLSRDILNQPQHF.

At least ten counts were recorded for this clonotype. The chain has TRBV7-9 and TRBJ2-7, with D maybe TRBD2 (6 bases). The CDR3 extends over 16 amino acids. V lost 5 bases and J 3 bases, leaving 20 bases between the germline ends. The germline gives CDR1 SEHNR, CDR2 FQNEAQ (reference sequence). In DNA, the CDR3 is TGTGCCAGCAGCGGATGGGACTGGCTAATGATCTACGAGCAGTACTTC. Its translation: CASSGWDWLMIYEQYF. The entire variable domain, with the rest obtained from reference TRBV7-9 and TRBJ2-7, is as follows: DTGVSQNPRHKITKRGQNVTFRCDPISEHNRLYWYRQTLGQGPEFLTYFQNEAQLEKSRLLSDRFSAERPKGSFSTLEIQRTEQGDSAMYLCASSGWDWLMIYEQYFGPGTRLTVT.

This clonotype was recorded at least ten times. The chain links TRBV4-3 to TRBJ2-4; weak D call: TRBD1 (6 bases). Germline V lookup: CDR1 LGHNA, CDR2 YSLEER. V was shortened by 4 bases and J by 2 bases, with 12 bases between the two germline ends. The CDR3 consists of 15 residues. Here the CDR3 DNA reads TGCGCCAGCAGCCTTTTTACAGGGTCCAAAAACATTCAGTACTTC. Translation: CASSLFTGSKNIQYF.

The V gene is TRBV7-9, the J gene TRBJ2-7, with D possibly matching TRBD2 (6 bases). Germline values: CDR1 SEHNR, CDR2 FQNEAQ (reference sequence). CDR3 length equals 13 residues. V dropped 7 bases and J dropped 10 bases, with 20 bases sitting between them. Written as DNA, the CDR3 is TGTGCCAGCACCAGCGGGCGACTCCCTATCCAGTACTTC. The encoded protein is CASTSGRLPIQYF.

Concerning this clonotype itself: A much larger clone differs by one base, so this may be a read error. This sequence joins TRBV20-1 and TRBJ1-1, with D tentatively TRBD1 (5 bases). Germline V gene sequence: CDR1 DFQATT, CDR2 SNEGSKA (reference sequence). The CDR3 spans 13 residues. The CDR3 DNA sequence: TGCAGTGCCAGTGGGGGGAAGAACAATGAAGCTTTCTTT. This translates into CSASGGKNNEAFF.

This clonotype was counted only a few times. At one of its ends the junction is not consistent with the germline gene, which may arise from a read error. The CDR3: CASSQTLAGVIF. CDR3 DNA: TGTGCCAGCAGCCAAACACTAGCGGGGGTGATCTTC. The V gene is TRBV3-1, the J gene TRBJ2-1; 11 bases align to TRBD2. This CDR3 comprises 12 residues. Germline V lookup: CDR1 LGHDT, CDR2 YNNKEL (reference sequence).

In this sample, this clonotype turned up many times. V usage is TRBV5-1 and J usage is TRBJ1-2, with D unclear. The germline CDR1 and CDR2 sequences are SGHRS and YFSETQ. The CDR3 spans 13 residues. The V gene lost 3 bases and the J gene lost 2 bases, with 8 bases spanning the gap. CDR3: CASSSYGNYGYTF. CDR3 coding DNA: TGCGCCAGCAGCTCCTACGGGAACTATGGCTACACCTTC.

The chain couples TRBV6-1 to TRBJ2-3, with TRBD1 as a possible D gene (6 bases). The CDR3 length is 14 residues. The V end lost 5 bases, the J end lost 6 bases, and 15 bases lay between the germline ends. Germline lookup yields CDR1 MNHNS and CDR2 SASEGT. In DNA form, the CDR3 reads TGTGCCAGCAGTAGGGACACACAATTTGATACGCAGTATTTT. Its translation is CASSRDTQFDTQYF.